Below, 10 T cell receptor beta chains from the same sample are listed, as sequenced in a study of T cell repertoires in cytomegalovirus infection. TCRdb redid the calling of the reads with MiXCR, one entry per CDR3 protein. The table lists about 600,000 distinct CDR3 sequences, 24% of them singletons. Sequencing input: CD8+ T cells from PBMCs. The receptors shown here come from a human donor in good health (CMV status not recorded). Some clones in this sample may be carry-over from other donors' samples.

This rearrangement joins TRBV19 to TRBJ2-7; D uncertain. CDR1 is LNHDA, CDR2 SQIVND, per germline (reference sequence). This CDR3 has 13 residues. The V end was cut by 9 bases, the J end by 6 bases, with 18 bases between. This chain's CDR3 is CASTSDTTGEQYV. DNA for the CDR3: TGTGCCAGCACCTCAGACACGACGGGCGAGCAGTACGTC.

This clonotype was recorded many times. The V gene is TRBV6-2 or TRBV6-3, the J gene TRBJ2-1, with D possibly matching TRBD2 (6 bases). CDR3 length: 13 amino acids. Per germline, CDR1 MNHEY and CDR2 SVGEGT. Trimming took off 7 bases at V and 10 bases at J, with 17 bases between the two ends. Written as DNA, the CDR3 is TGTGCCAGCATCCCAAGTGGGGCGGGGGAGCAGTTCTTC. Protein sequence: CASIPSGAGEQFF.

This clonotype was counted a few times. The chain links TRBV7-9 to TRBJ2-7; D remains unclear. The CDR3 consists of 15 residues. Trimming left V 4 bases short and J 0 bases short, with 13 bases between. Germline values: CDR1 SEHNR, CDR2 FQNEAQ (reference sequence). The CDR3 region has the DNA TGTGCCAGCAGCTCCAGAGGCGGCTACTCCTACGAGCAGTACTTC. This codes for CASSSRGGYSYEQYF.

The chain is built from TRBV6-2 or TRBV6-3 and TRBJ1-1; 11 nucleotides match TRBD1. The length of the CDR3 is 16 residues. Per germline, CDR1 MNHEY and CDR2 SVGEGT. The V segment lost 5 bases and the J segment 4 bases; nucleotides outside the gene matches: 9. The CDR3 is CASSSPDRGRGTEAFF. Here the CDR3 DNA reads TGTGCCAGCAGTAGCCCGGACAGGGGGCGCGGCACTGAAGCTTTCTTT.

This clonotype was recorded at least ten times. This chain connects TRBV6-8 to TRBJ2-4; D is uncertain. The CDR3 length is 13 residues. CDR1 MNHGY and CDR2 SAAAGT come from the germline V gene. V was pared by 2 bases and J by 1 base, with 3 bases between. The CDR3 reads CASSYGAKNIQYF. The CDR3 DNA reads TGTGCCAGCAGTTACGGGGCCAAAAACATTCAGTACTTC.

This sequence joins TRBV19 and TRBJ2-3, with 7 bases fitting TRBD2. Trimming cost V 0 bases and J 3 bases; bases outside gene matches: 3. Germline CDR1 reads LNHDA; CDR2 reads SQIVND (reference sequence). This CDR3 is 15 amino acids long. The CDR3 protein is CASSIEGGETDTQYF. In DNA form, the CDR3 reads TGTGCCAGTAGTATAGAGGGGGGGGAAACAGATACGCAGTATTTT.

The chain links TRBV7-4 to TRBJ2-1, with TRBD1 identical over 7 bases. The V gene's germline CDR1 is SGHVT and CDR2 SQSDAQ. The CDR3 loop spans 16 amino acids. V gave up 1 base and J gave up 5 bases; unmatched junction bases: 8. CDR3 coding DNA: TGTGCCAGCAGCTTAGGTTCCGGGACAGATAACAATGAGCAGTTCTTC. It translates to CASSLGSGTDNNEQFF.

The chain uses TRBV28 and TRBJ1-4, with D hard to call. The CDR3 is 14 residues long. V shed 8 bases and J shed 3 bases, with 13 bases lying between them. Germline V gene sequence: CDR1 MDHEN, CDR2 SYDVKM. The CDR3 protein is CASRTWSSNEKLFF. CDR3 coding DNA: TGTGCCAGCCGGACCTGGAGTTCTAATGAAAAACTGTTTTTT.

Only a few counts were recorded for this clonotype. The rearrangement uses TRBV6-6 and TRBJ2-7, with TRBD2 matching 7 bases. V was clipped by 6 bases and J by 0 bases; unmatched bases: 2. The germline V gene encodes CDR1 MNHNY and CDR2 SVGAGI (reference sequence). This CDR3 region has 13 residues. CDR3 loop: CASRAGLSYEQYV. The CDR3 DNA sequence: TGTGCCAGCAGAGCGGGACTCTCCTACGAGCAGTACGTC.

This clonotype appeared a few times. The chain uses TRBV28 and TRBJ2-7; unclear D gene. The CDR3 covers 13 residues. Trimming removed 3 bases from V and 0 bases from J, with 6 bases in between. The germline V gene has CDR1 MDHEN and CDR2 SYDVKM. CDR3 sequence reads: CASSLLSSYEQYF. The CDR3 DNA sequence: TGTGCCAGCAGTTTGTTAAGCTCCTACGAGCAGTACTTC.